The 20 T cell receptor beta chains listed next were all sequenced from one sample in a study of beta chain features in type 1 diabetes. cDNA synthesis used the whole RNA isolate, giving expressed TCRB sequences. Sequencing used immunoSEQ multiplex PCR; TCRdb keeps in-frame clones, though not all of them. Of 970,000 or so clones listed, 15% to 20% were seen once; the top ten hold 0.02% to 0.025%. The sample consisted of naive CD4+ T cells from blood. These receptors came from a woman aged 18-29 years in good health.

V and J are TRBV21-1 and TRBJ2-7; the table's D call, TRBD1, was not checked against the DNA. TRBV21-1 is annotated as a pseudogene. The CDR3 consists of 13 residues. The DNA for the CDR3 is TGTGCCAGCAGAGACAGCGTCTCCTACGAGCAGTACTTC. This codes for CASRDSVSYEQYF.

Concerning this clone itself: One junction end does not reproduce the germline sequence, and a read error may be involved. J is TRBJ2-1 and V is TRBV5-1, with 9 bases identical to TRBD2. The germline CDR1 and CDR2 sequences are SGHRS and YFSETQ. CDR3 length: 12 amino acids. For the CDR3, the DNA is TGCGCCAGCAGCTTCACTAGCGGGCCCTTGATCTTC. Translation: CASSFTSGPLIF.

The V call is TRBV18, the J call TRBJ1-1, with 8 nucleotides matching TRBD1. CDR3 length: 17 residues. The V gene's germline CDR1 is KGHSH and CDR2 LQKENI. The trim removed 6 bases at V and 0 bases at J, leaving 12 bases unmatched. Here the CDR3 reads CASSRGQGEGMNTEAFF. In nucleotides, the CDR3 is TGTGCCAGCTCCCGAGGACAGGGCGAGGGGATGAACACTGAAGCTTTCTTT. The full variable domain, with the rest looked up from reference TRBV18 and TRBJ1-1, is NAGVMQNPRHLVRRRGQEARLRCSPMKGHSHVYWYRQLPEEGLKFMVYLQKENIIDESGMPKERFSAEFPKEGPSILRIQQVVRGDSAAYFCASSRGQGEGMNTEAFFGQGTRLTVV.

The V gene is TRBV29-1, the J gene TRBJ2-1; 7 nucleotides line up with TRBD1. With V trimmed by 6 bases and J by 13 bases, 12 bases remained unmatched. The V gene's germline CDR1 is SQVTM and CDR2 ANQGSEA. CDR3 length: 12 residues. The CDR3, as DNA: TGCAGCGTCACCTCCCATGGGACAGATCAGTTCTTC. Protein product: CSVTSHGTDQFF.

The rearrangement uses TRBV14 and TRBJ2-7; TRBD2 matches at 9 bases. Trimming at V came to 4 bases and at J to 5 bases, leaving 6 bases not matched to a gene. This CDR3 comprises 14 residues. Looked up from germline, CDR1 is SGHDN and CDR2 is FVKESK. CDR3 bases: TGTGCCAGCAGCCCTAGCGGGAAGGCAAACGAGCAGTACTTC. The encoded protein is CASSPSGKANEQYF.

This clone came up a few times. The chain joins TRBV6-5 to TRBJ1-2; D is uncertain. Trimming took 2 bases from V and 8 from J, leaving 12 bases between them. The CDR3 totals 13 residues. The germline gives CDR1 MNHEY, CDR2 SVGAGI. CDR3 nucleotides: TGTGCCAGCAGTTACGAGGGATTCAGAGGCTACACCTTC. It codes for CASSYEGFRGYTF.

As for this clone: In the same sample, other DNA sequences code for this CDR3. The chain carries TRBV18 and TRBJ2-5, with no clear D. The V and J ends lost 0 bases and 1 base respectively, with 6 bases between them. The V gene's germline CDR1 is KGHSH and CDR2 LQKENI. The CDR3 covers 14 residues. As DNA, the CDR3 is TGTGCCAGCTCACCACCAGGGATCCAAGAGACCCAGTACTTC. Its translation is CASSPPGIQETQYF.

This clone was picked up a small number of times. The chain joins TRBV7-9 to TRBJ1-1; D not resolved. Germline V lookup: CDR1 SEHNR, CDR2 FQNEAQ (reference sequence). The CDR3 has 13 amino acids. V was trimmed by 4 bases and J by 4 bases, leaving 10 bases between them. CDR3: CASSSRAGTEAFF. CDR3 nucleotides: TGTGCCAGCAGCTCGAGAGCAGGCACTGAAGCTTTCTTT.

J is TRBJ2-5 and V is TRBV7-2; D gene unclear. The ends were cut back, 1 base at V and 5 bases at J, with 11 bases in the middle. The CDR3 has 14 residues. Germline lookup yields CDR1 SGHTA and CDR2 FQGNSA. The CDR3 DNA reads as TGTGCCAGCAGCTTAGATAAAGTCAGGGAGACCCAGTACTTC. This gives the protein CASSLDKVRETQYF.

This chain joins TRBV7-2 and TRBJ2-7; possible D gene TRBD1, 6 bases. V lost 3 bases and J 2 bases, leaving 11 bases between the germline ends. Germline assignment: CDR1 SGHTA and CDR2 FQGNSA. The CDR3 is 14 amino acids. The CDR3 is CASSLLQGPYEQYF. CDR3 nucleotides: TGTGCCAGCAGCTTGTTACAGGGACCCTACGAGCAGTACTTC.

J is TRBJ2-3 and V is TRBV4-3; TRBD1 is a possible D gene (5 bases). In germline, CDR1 is LGHNA, CDR2 YSLEER. This CDR3 has 16 amino acids. Trimming left V 0 bases short and J 2 bases short, with 12 bases between. The CDR3 coding sequence is TGCGCCAGCAGCCAAGATCTAGGCAGGGTCACAGATACGCAGTATTTT. The encoded protein is CASSQDLGRVTDTQYF.

This rearrangement joins TRBV11-2 to TRBJ2-5; no definite D call. Germline lookup yields CDR1 SGHAT and CDR2 FQNNGV. The V end lost 1 base, the J end lost 2 bases, and 8 bases lay between the germline ends. This CDR3 has 14 amino acids. CDR3 sequence: CASSLGGYQETQYF. The CDR3 bases are TGTGCCAGCAGCTTAGGTGGCTATCAAGAGACCCAGTACTTC.

The table lists this clone with a few counts. The V call is TRBV28, the J call TRBJ2-1; perhaps TRBD2 as D (6 bases). The CDR3 is 17 residues long. Deletions cut 2 bases from V and 4 bases from J, with 18 bases between. Germline V lookup: CDR1 MDHEN, CDR2 SYDVKM. CDR3 protein: CASSLGGAGLRYNEQFF. CDR3 in DNA: TGTGCCAGCAGTTTAGGTGGGGCGGGATTACGGTACAATGAGCAGTTCTTC.

The chain joins TRBV18 to TRBJ1-1; D is unclear. CDR1 is KGHSH, CDR2 LQKENI, per germline. V was trimmed by 2 bases and J by 9 bases, leaving 13 bases between them. The CDR3 is 13 amino acids. The CDR3 DNA follows: TGTGCCAGCTCACCAAGGGATGGGGAACAAGCTTTCTTT. This gives the protein CASSPRDGEQAFF.

This clone has a handful of counts. The V gene is TRBV18, the J gene TRBJ2-3; 7 positions agree with TRBD2. This CDR3 is built from 13 residues. CDR1 and CDR2 from the germline V gene are KGHSH and LQKENI. V trimming: 4 bases; J trimming: 7 bases; junction bases outside the gene matches: 5. The CDR3 DNA reads as TGTGCCAGCTCACTTTGGGACTACAATACGCAGTATTTT. This encodes CASSLWDYNTQYF.

This chain connects TRBV28 to TRBJ2-7; D is perhaps TRBD1 (6 bases). V was cut by 5 bases and J by 6 bases, with 14 bases left in between. Germline assignment: CDR1 MDHEN and CDR2 SYDVKM. The CDR3 runs to 13 residues. The CDR3 is CASSRGFVAEQYF. CDR3 nucleotides: TGTGCCAGCAGTAGGGGGTTTGTAGCCGAGCAGTACTTC.

V usage is TRBV4-2 and J usage is TRBJ2-1; 7 nucleotides align to TRBD2. The CDR3 consists of 16 residues. The trim removed 4 bases at V and 8 bases at J, leaving 14 bases unmatched. From germline, CDR1 is LGHNA and CDR2 YNFKEQ. CDR3 bases: TGTGCCAGCAGCCGTTCTCTAGCGGATAAAAACTATGAGCAGTTCTTC. It encodes CASSRSLADKNYEQFF.

This clone has more than one count but fewer than ten. The V and J genes are TRBV6-6 and TRBJ1-5; 7 bases agree with TRBD1. J was trimmed by 6 bases and V by 0 bases; bases with no gene match: 2. CDR3 length: 14 amino acids. Germline assignment: CDR1 MNHNY and CDR2 SVGAGI (reference sequence). In DNA form, the CDR3 reads TGTGCCAGCAGTTACTCGGGACAGACTCAGCCCCAGCATTTT. This translates into CASSYSGQTQPQHF.

This clone was detected only a few times. The rearrangement uses TRBV10-3 and TRBJ1-1; the match to TRBD1 covers 9 bases. Per germline, CDR1 ENHRY and CDR2 SYGVKD. This CDR3 spans 14 amino acids. Trimming took 4 bases from V and 3 from J; bases not matched to a gene: 3. As DNA, the CDR3 is TGTGCCATCAGTGGGACAGGGGACGACACTGAAGCTTTCTTT. Amino acids: CAISGTGDDTEAFF.

V and J are TRBV2 and TRBJ1-1; the D is unclear. Per the germline V gene, CDR1 is SNHLY and CDR2 is FYNNEI. The V end was cut by 4 bases, the J end by 10 bases, with 10 bases between. The CDR3 is made up of 11 amino acids. CDR3 nucleotides: TGTGCCAGCAGTGTAAAGATTGGAGCTTTCTTT. Translated: CASSVKIGAFF.